The clone carrying this T cell receptor (beta chain) turned up a few times. Its specificity is not known. Then a second PCR, running roughly 7 to 11 cycles, was carried out with a sample-barcoded 5' primer and a J-beta primer mix. TCRdb reprocessed the 5' RACE reads with MiXCR, giving one entry per CDR3 protein. The sample consists of about 1.1 million distinct CDR3 sequences, more than 30% of them appearing once. This sample is part of a study of blood T cells in healthy people across ages. General study results and limits: Researchers said unsorted PBMCs prevented a conclusive naive versus antigen-experienced comparison.

CDR1 is DFQATT, CDR2 SNEGSKA, per germline (reference sequence). This CDR3 has 17 residues. Trimming removed 6 bases from V and 0 bases from J; junction bases left unmatched: 11. The study recruited healthy Caucasian donors from Russia who were aged roughly 6 to 90. The receptor was isolated from a man aged 18 to 29 in good health. Sequenced material: blood. The chain links TRBV20-1 to TRBJ1-5; 10 nucleotides match TRBD1. The CDR3 sequence is CSALRDRGLYSNQPQHF. The CDR3 DNA reads as TGCAGTGCGCTCCGGGACAGGGGACTCTATAGCAATCAGCCCCAGCATTTT.